Below are 6 T cell receptor beta chains sequenced from a single sample in a study of T cell responses to AZD1222 COVID-19 vaccine. Profiling relied on immunoSEQ multiplex PCR, and the TCRdb table lists in-frame clones only, not all of them. The profile covers approximately 170,000 clones, with less than 95% appearing a single time and less than 5.5% taken by the ten largest. The source was peripheral blood, collected on day 0 of AZD1222 vaccination. The receptors derive from an adult in good health.

This chain joins TRBV4-2 and TRBJ1-5; D remains ambiguous. Trimming stripped 1 base from V and 4 bases from J, with 14 bases between. Germline V gives CDR1 LGHNA, CDR2 YNFKEQ. The CDR3 is made up of 16 amino acids. The CDR3 DNA sequence: TGTGCCAGCAGCCAAGGCGAAGGCATAGGGAATCAGCCCCAGCATTTT. Its translation is CASSQGEGIGNQPQHF.

The chain links TRBV7-2 to TRBJ2-7, with D possibly matching TRBD2 (5 bases). Germline CDR1 reads SGHTA; CDR2 reads FQGNSA. V was pared by 1 base and J by 3 bases, with 13 bases between. This CDR3 is 15 amino acids long. Written as DNA, the CDR3 is TGTGCCAGCAGCTTAGGAACTAGATTCATCTACGAGCAGTACTTC. This translates into CASSLGTRFIYEQYF.

There are a few counts of this clone. The chain couples TRBV7-3 to TRBJ2-2; D gene uncertain. This CDR3 spans 14 amino acids. Trimming removed 6 bases from V and 0 bases from J, with 8 bases in between. Germline assignment: CDR1 SGHTA and CDR2 FQGTGA. The chain's CDR3 is CASRSQSNTGELFF. The CDR3 coding sequence is TGTGCCAGCAGGTCCCAATCGAACACCGGGGAGCTGTTTTTT. The complete variable domain, with remaining parts taken from reference TRBV7-3 and TRBJ2-2, reads GAGVSQTPSNKVTEKGKYVELRCDPISGHTALYWYRQSLGQGPEFLIYFQGTGAADDSGLPNDRFFAVRPEGSVSTLKIQRTERGDSAVYLCASRSQSNTGELFFGEGSRLTVL.

V is TRBV20-1 and J is TRBJ2-5; D might be TRBD1 (5 bases). Germline V gives CDR1 DFQATT, CDR2 SNEGSKA (reference sequence). V lost 3 bases and J lost 3, with 8 bases in between. CDR3 length: 12 residues. For the CDR3, the DNA is TGCAGTGCTAGTAGCAGGGAAGAGACCCAGTACTTC. It yields the protein CSASSREETQYF.

This clone occurred once. The rearrangement links TRBV7-6 to TRBJ2-1; D assignment may be TRBD1 or TRBD2 (5 bases each). The CDR3 extends over 15 amino acids. The V end was cut by 3 bases, the J end by 5 bases, with 14 bases between. Germline CDR1 reads SGHVS; CDR2 reads FNYEAQ. The CDR3 sequence is CASSFRRVGDNEQFF. CDR3 nucleotide sequence: TGTGCCAGCAGCTTTAGGCGGGTAGGGGACAATGAGCAGTTCTTC.

This rearrangement joins TRBV28 to TRBJ1-5; weak D call: TRBD1 (5 bases). Trimming cost V 5 bases and J 6 bases, with 26 bases left between them. This CDR3 is built from 18 residues. CDR1 MDHEN and CDR2 SYDVKM come from the germline V gene. DNA of the CDR3: TGTGCCAGCAGTCCCCCCCTCCGAGCGCGTAGGGACGCTCAGCCCCAGCATTTT. Translated: CASSPPLRARRDAQPQHF.